The clone carrying this TCR beta chain was seen ten or more times. MiXCR, applied by TCRdb to the RT-PCR reads, yields one record per CDR3 protein. The sample shows about 960,000 distinct CDR3 sequences, more than 15% of them seen only once. These data are taken from a study of patients and donors after allogeneic stem cell transplantation. This CDR3 has 15 amino acids. The V end was cut by 8 bases, the J end by 0 bases, with 13 bases between. CDR1 is MNHNS and CDR2 is SASEGT in the germline V gene. The sequenced material came from blood, either unsorted or a sorted T cell fraction (not recorded which). The receptor was isolated from a human donor who was either an allogeneic HSCT recipient or a stem cell or donor lymphocyte infusion donor (not recorded which). It is not recorded whose cells these are; they may come from a transplant donor. This chain uses TRBV6-1 with TRBJ2-2, with D uncertain. The CDR3 spells CASSIDRPNTGELFF. CDR3 nucleotide sequence: TGTGCCAGCTCCATCGACCGACCGAACACCGGGGAGCTGTTTTTT.